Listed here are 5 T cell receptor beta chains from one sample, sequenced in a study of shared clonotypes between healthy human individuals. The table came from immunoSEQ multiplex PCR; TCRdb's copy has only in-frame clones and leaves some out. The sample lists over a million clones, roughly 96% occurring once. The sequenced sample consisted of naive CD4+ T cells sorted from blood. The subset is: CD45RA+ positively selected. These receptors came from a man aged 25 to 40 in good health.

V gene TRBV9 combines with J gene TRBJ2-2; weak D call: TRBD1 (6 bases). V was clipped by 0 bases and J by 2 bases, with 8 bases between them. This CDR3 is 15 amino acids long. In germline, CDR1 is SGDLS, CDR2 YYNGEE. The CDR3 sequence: CASSVVGHNTGELFF. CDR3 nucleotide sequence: TGTGCCAGCAGCGTAGTGGGACATAACACCGGGGAGCTGTTTTTT.

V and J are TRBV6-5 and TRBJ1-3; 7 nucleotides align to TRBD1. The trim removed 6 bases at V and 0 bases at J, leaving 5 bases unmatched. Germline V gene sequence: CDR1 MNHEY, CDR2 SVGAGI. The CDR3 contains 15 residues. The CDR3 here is CASRGTDYSGNTIYF. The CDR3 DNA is TGTGCCAGCAGGGGGACAGACTACTCTGGAAACACCATATATTTT.

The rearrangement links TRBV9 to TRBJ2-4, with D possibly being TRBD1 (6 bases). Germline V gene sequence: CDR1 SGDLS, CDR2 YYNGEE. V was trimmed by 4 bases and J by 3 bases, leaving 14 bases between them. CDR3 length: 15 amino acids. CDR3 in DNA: TGTGCCAGCAGCCCCACAGGGACAATCAAAAACATTCAGTACTTC. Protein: CASSPTGTIKNIQYF. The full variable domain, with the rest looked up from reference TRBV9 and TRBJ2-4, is DSGVTQTPKHLITATGQRVTLRCSPRSGDLSVYWYQQSLDQGLQFLIQYYNGEERAKGNILERFSAQQFPDLHSELNLSSLELGDSALYFCASSPTGTIKNIQYFGAGTRLSVL.

Here the CDR3 reads CASTHGGNNKNIQYF. The CDR3 nucleotides are TGTGCCAGCACCCATGGAGGGAATAACAAAAACATTCAGTACTTC. The chain uses TRBV28 and TRBJ2-4; D is possibly TRBD2 (6 bases). Germline CDR1 is MDHEN and CDR2 is SYDVKM. This CDR3 is 15 amino acids long. Trimming left V 7 bases short and J 3 bases short, with 16 bases between.

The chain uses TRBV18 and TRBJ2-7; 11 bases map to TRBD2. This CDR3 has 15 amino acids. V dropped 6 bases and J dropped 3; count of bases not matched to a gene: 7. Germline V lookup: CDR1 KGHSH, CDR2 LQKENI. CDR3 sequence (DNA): TGTGCCAGCTCGCCTAGACTAGCGGGAATCTACGAGCAGTACTTC. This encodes CASSPRLAGIYEQYF.